This TCR beta chain originates from a study of shared clonotypes between healthy human individuals. For the study at large: Donors had three CD4 naive, three CD4 memory, two CD8 naive and one CD8 memory plate apiece. Whole-study findings and limits: A reduction in generation probabilities was seen for non-shared clonotypes relative to those shared by all four donors.

Profiling relied on immunoSEQ multiplex PCR, and the TCRdb table lists in-frame clones only, not all of them. The sample consists of nearly 1,000,000 clones, over 75% of them appearing once. The V end lost 7 bases, the J end lost 2 bases, and 13 bases lay between the germline ends. Germline CDR1 is LNHDA and CDR2 is SQIVND (reference sequence). This CDR3 has 14 amino acids. On this clone: Its antigen is still unknown.

The sequenced sample was memory CD4+ T cells sorted from blood. The subset is: CD45RA-negative fraction. This sequence joins TRBV19 and TRBJ2-3; possibly TRBD1 or TRBD2 for D (5 bases each). The origin of this receptor is a man between 18 and 35 years old in good health. The CDR3 reads CASTPGPNTDTQYF. CDR3 nucleotide sequence: TGTGCCAGTACCCCGGGACCGAACACAGATACGCAGTATTTT.